The clone carrying this TCR beta chain was counted once. The V gene lost 2 bases and the J gene lost 11 bases, with 16 bases spanning the gap. The CDR3 runs to 13 residues. The germline V gene encodes CDR1 ENHRY and CDR2 SYGVKD. This specimen comes from a study of control samples from healthy donors and cancer patients. Assay: immunoSEQ multiplex PCR; the TCRdb copy retains only in-frame clones and omits some. Altogether approximately 82,000 clones are present, approximately 87% being singletons, with the ten largest covering roughly 20%. The genes are TRBV10-3 and TRBJ2-7; a possible D gene is TRBD2 (6 bases). This TCR came from a man aged 50 to 60 in good health. Sequences were obtained from blood. The CDR3 loop reads CAISEGLASGEYF. DNA for the CDR3: TGTGCCATCAGTGAGGGTCTAGCGAGTGGGGAGTACTTC.